This T cell receptor beta chain was sequenced for a study of blood T cell repertoires in COVID-19. In the authors' methods: Counts of nucleated cells, estimated from reference gene primer amplification, were obtained. TCRdb's table, derived via immunoSEQ multiplex PCR, lists solely in-frame clones and lacks some. The DNA gave D and trimming, while V, J and clone size come from that table. Here the sample spans around 60,000 clones, 70% to 90% being singletons. The junction had 6 bases not matched to a gene; V was cut back by 4 bases and J by 0 bases. The length of the CDR3 is 16 residues. In germline, CDR1 is SGHRS, CDR2 YFSETQ.

This receptor was taken from a man between 45 and 60 years old with active COVID-19. The sequencing sample was made of peripheral blood. The rearrangement links TRBV5-1 to TRBJ1-4; TRBD1 matches 7 bases. The CDR3 protein is CASSPRDSSTNEKLFF. CDR3 coding DNA: TGCGCCAGCAGCCCTCGGGACAGCTCAACTAATGAAAAACTGTTTTTT.